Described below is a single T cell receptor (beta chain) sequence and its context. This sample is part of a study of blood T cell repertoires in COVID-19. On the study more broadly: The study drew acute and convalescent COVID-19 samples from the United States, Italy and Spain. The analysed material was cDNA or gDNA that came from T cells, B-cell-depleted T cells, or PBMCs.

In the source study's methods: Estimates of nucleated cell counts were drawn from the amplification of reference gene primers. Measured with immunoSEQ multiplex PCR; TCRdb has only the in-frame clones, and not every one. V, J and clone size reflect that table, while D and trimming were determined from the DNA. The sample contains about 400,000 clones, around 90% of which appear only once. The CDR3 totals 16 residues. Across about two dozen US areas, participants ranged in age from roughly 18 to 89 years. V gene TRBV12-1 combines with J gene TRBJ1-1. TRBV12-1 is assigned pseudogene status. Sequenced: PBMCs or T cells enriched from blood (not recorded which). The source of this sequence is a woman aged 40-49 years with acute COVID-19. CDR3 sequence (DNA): TGTGCCAGCAGCACCGCCACGGAGCCGACGGTGACTGAAGCTTTCTTT. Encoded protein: CASSTATEPTVTEAFF.